This is a list of T cell receptor beta chains from one sample in a study of blood T cell repertoires in COVID-19. Using immunoSEQ multiplex PCR, the repertoire was profiled, and TCRdb retains in-frame clones only, with some absent. The sample shows 300,000 to 400,000 clones, around nine tenths of them seen only once. The sample taken for sequencing was peripheral blood. The receptor source for this set is a woman aged 45-65 years with active or convalescent COVID-19. Both conserved end residues are part of each CDR3. The D gene is left open where the match is weak. A row's size may be missing; if present it is once, few, many or a size class.

cdr3_nt: TGTGCCAGCAGCCCCAGAGGGCGGTTACAAGAGACCCAGTACTTC
cdr3_aa: CASSPRGRLQETQYF
clone_size: once
d_call: .
j_call: TRBJ2-5
v_call: TRBV3-1/TRBV3-2

cdr3_nt: TGCGCCAGCAGTCTAGGGAGTACTAATGAAAAACTGTTTTTT
cdr3_aa: CASSLGSTNEKLFF
clone_size: .
d_call: .
j_call: TRBJ1-4
v_call: TRBV23-1

cdr3_nt: TGTGCCAGCAGCGGCAGGGGTGATCTCTCTGGGGCCAACGTCCTGACTTTC
cdr3_aa: CASSGRGDLSGANVLTF
clone_size: .
d_call: .
j_call: TRBJ2-6
v_call: TRBV9

cdr3_nt: TGTGCCAGCAGCTTAGATCCTGGGGGAGGCTACGAGCAGTACTTC
cdr3_aa: CASSLDPGGGYEQYF
clone_size: .
d_call: .
j_call: TRBJ2-7
v_call: TRBV11-2

cdr3_nt: TGTGCCTCCGCAGGGGGCGTGGGTCAGCCCCAGCATTTT
cdr3_aa: CASAGGVGQPQHF
clone_size: .
d_call: TRBD1
j_call: TRBJ1-5
v_call: TRBV6-5

cdr3_nt: TGCGCCAGCAGCTTGGGGCCAGGCTCTAATGAAAAACTGTTTTTT
cdr3_aa: CASSLGPGSNEKLFF
clone_size: .
d_call: .
j_call: TRBJ1-4
v_call: TRBV5-1

cdr3_nt: TGCGCCAGCAGGGAGAGCTCCTACAATGAGCAGTTCTTC
cdr3_aa: CASRESSYNEQFF
clone_size: .
d_call: .
j_call: TRBJ2-1
v_call: TRBV5-1

cdr3_nt: TGTGCCAGCAGCCAAGAACGCAGGAACTCTGGAAACACCATATATTTT
cdr3_aa: CASSQERRNSGNTIYF
clone_size: .
d_call: .
j_call: TRBJ1-3
v_call: TRBV4-2

cdr3_nt: TGTGCCAGCAGCTTAAGCCAGGGGGCTAGCTATGGCTACACCTTC
cdr3_aa: CASSLSQGASYGYTF
clone_size: .
d_call: TRBD1
j_call: TRBJ1-2
v_call: TRBV7-8

cdr3_nt: TGCGCCAGCAGCCCTCCTTTAGGACAGGGGTCTAACTATGGCTACACCTTC
cdr3_aa: CASSPPLGQGSNYGYTF
clone_size: once
d_call: TRBD1
j_call: TRBJ1-2
v_call: TRBV5-1

cdr3_nt: TGCGCCAGCAGCTTGTTTTCTCGTGGCAGCTCCTATAATTCACCCCTCCACTTT
cdr3_aa: CASSLFSRGSSYNSPLHF
clone_size: .
d_call: .
j_call: TRBJ1-6
v_call: TRBV5-1

cdr3_nt: TGTGCCAGCAGTACCGGACTGGAAGAGACCCAGTACTTC
cdr3_aa: CASSTGLEETQYF
clone_size: .
d_call: .
j_call: TRBJ2-5
v_call: TRBV6-2/TRBV6-3

cdr3_nt: TGTGCCAGCAGTAGACCGGGACAGGGGACCTACGAGCAGTACTTC
cdr3_aa: CASSRPGQGTYEQYF
clone_size: .
d_call: TRBD1
j_call: TRBJ2-7
v_call: TRBV6-5

cdr3_nt: TGCGCCAGCAGCGACGGGACGGGAGCCCGCAATAAGCAGTTCTTC
cdr3_aa: CASSDGTGARNKQFF
clone_size: .
d_call: .
j_call: TRBJ2-1
v_call: TRBV4-1